There are a few counts of the clone carrying this T cell receptor (beta chain). The time point was: pre-treatment sample, taken before nivolumab and TIL therapy. Enrollment ran from October 2017 to January 2020. The immunoSEQ assay was v3. Here immunoSEQ multiplex PCR was the method, and the copy in TCRdb shows in-frame clones only, minus some. The sample yields roughly 60,000 clones, around 67% seen once. This entry is derived from a study of TIL therapy for anti-PD-1-resistant metastatic lung cancer. Study details: Tumors had a median PD-L1 proportion score of approximately 6%. Tumors carried a median 1.5 non-synonymous mutations per megabase.

In germline, CDR1 is MNHNS, CDR2 SASEGT. The V end lost 1 base, the J end lost 6 bases, and 3 bases lay between the germline ends. The CDR3 length is 11 residues. Sequenced here: blood, sampled at baseline. This chain uses TRBV6-1 with TRBJ1-1, with D uncertain. This receptor was taken from a person between 25 and 79 years old with non-small cell lung cancer. CDR3 sequence reads: CASSEGSEAFF. DNA of the CDR3: TGTGCCAGCAGTGAAGGCTCTGAAGCTTTCTTT.